The following is a TCR beta chain sequence with its context. The antigen remains undetermined. This entry belongs to a study of beta chain features in type 1 diabetes. Expressed TCRB transcripts were sequenced because the entire RNA isolate underwent reverse transcription. Generated by immunoSEQ multiplex PCR, the TCRdb table keeps only in-frame clones and is missing some. Among 300,000 to 400,000 clones listed, approximately 10% were seen once. Study-level points and caveats: Researchers cautioned that cDNA sequencing could over-represent cells with high TCR expression. PCR may have favored shorter templates equally in patients and controls. At VDJ recombination sites, type 1 diabetes patients had fewer insertions and more deleted nucleotides.

Purity exceeding 98% was reached by all sorted populations. Germline V lookup: CDR1 LNHDA, CDR2 SQIVND (reference sequence). The CDR3 consists of 14 residues. V lost 3 bases and J lost 3; bases outside the gene matches: 2. The sample was naive CD4+ T cells from blood. The source of this sequence is a woman between 25 and 40 years old in good health. The chain has TRBV19 and TRBJ2-7, with TRBD2 identical over 10 bases. The CDR3 region is CASSMASGSYEQYF. Written as DNA, the CDR3 is TGTGCCAGTAGTATGGCTAGCGGGAGCTACGAGCAGTACTTC.